A selection of T cell receptor beta chains follows, all from one sample in a study of human CD8 memory T cell subsets. From the 5' RACE reads, TCRdb lists one entry per CDR3 protein and no DNA. The sample yields approximately 10,000 distinct CDR3 sequences, of which the top ten take up 8% to 10%. The sample consisted of CD8+ stem-like memory T cells (TSCM and TCM) sorted from PBMCs. These receptors all come from a human donor in good health. The CDR3 runs from the conserved cysteine through the conserved F or W. A row's size may be missing; if present it is once, few, many or a size class.

>.|TRBV7-8|TRBJ2-3
CASSLDPSGASSTDTQYF
>.|TRBV10-3|TRBJ2-1
CAISVGGPYNEQFF
>.|TRBV28|TRBJ1-1
CASSLWGTGGTEAFF
>.|TRBV9|TRBJ1-3
CASSGDISGNTIYF
>.|TRBV29-1|TRBJ2-1
CSVEGHSGGGYNEQFF
>medium-sized|TRBV2|TRBJ1-6
CASSAPGQGVSPLHF
>.|TRBV12-3/TRBV12-4|TRBJ2-3
CASRISVAGEDTQYF
>.|TRBV6-2/TRBV6-3|TRBJ2-7
CASSYLGQGSEQYF
>.|TRBV5-4|TRBJ2-3
CASSSTSGGSTDTQYF
>medium-sized|TRBV10-3|TRBJ1-1
CAISDGGTEAFF
>.|TRBV24-1|TRBJ2-1
CATSDGLAPGNEQFF
>.|TRBV7-9|TRBJ2-1
CASSPPGYNEQFF
>.|TRBV6-5|TRBJ1-6
CASSNNGDSENSPLHF
>.|TRBV6-5|TRBJ2-3
CASSYPGGEADTQYF
>.|TRBV7-2|TRBJ2-1
CASSPWAYNEQFF
>.|TRBV27|TRBJ2-1
CASSSPGAGNEQFF
>.|TRBV7-9|TRBJ2-1
CASSLAMRELGNEQFF
>.|TRBV2|TRBJ2-1
CASSEWGVPSYNEQFF
>medium-sized|TRBV7-9|TRBJ1-1
CASSFRTGYHEAFF
>.|TRBV7-2|TRBJ2-5
CASSLPPGLDQYF
>.|TRBV24-1|TRBJ2-5
CATSDPRTGDETQYF
>medium-sized|TRBV6-6|TRBJ2-5
CASAFTGGKETQYF
>.|TRBV5-6|TRBJ2-5
CASSYDVGVETQYF
>.|TRBV5-1|TRBJ2-7
CASSLTGTAVGEQYF
>medium-sized|TRBV6-2/TRBV6-3|TRBJ2-7
CASTSSRGDEQYF
>.|TRBV19|TRBJ2-5
CASTFASSGEETQYF
>.|TRBV2|TRBJ2-7
CARTTEPNYEQYF
>.|TRBV5-6|TRBJ2-1
CASSLGSSDEQFF
>medium-sized|TRBV28|TRBJ2-3
CASSLSGLAGGWGTDTQYF
>.|TRBV7-8|TRBJ1-6
CASSSKPFEEQANSPLHF
>.|TRBV5-1|TRBJ2-1
CASSPWEVYNEQFF
>medium-sized|TRBV29-1|TRBJ2-2
CSAREVVTGELFF
>medium-sized|TRBV20-1|TRBJ2-7
CSAAPGDRSYEQYF
>medium-sized|TRBV7-8|TRBJ2-1
CASSLGGDNNEQFF
>.|TRBV30|TRBJ2-4
CAGRVSAKNIQYF
>.|TRBV4-3|TRBJ2-1
CASSQFVSGSGQGQFF
>medium-sized|TRBV3-1|TRBJ2-5
CASSSGAGGAGETQYF
>medium-sized|TRBV7-9|TRBJ2-7
CASSIERGQRGANREQYF
>.|TRBV5-6|TRBJ2-7
CASRPGQGGYEQYF
>.|TRBV13|TRBJ2-2
CASSKPDTDTGELFF
>.|TRBV7-8|TRBJ2-7
CASSLGTREQYF
>.|TRBV9|TRBJ2-1
CASSVSNEQFF
>.|TRBV28|TRBJ2-5
CASSLSTSGRSLQETQYF
>.|TRBV7-9|TRBJ1-2
CASSPRTGGFDGYTF
>.|TRBV20-1|TRBJ2-7
CSARDRDGSYEQYF
>.|TRBV7-6|TRBJ2-7
CASSSWGGDLNEQYF
>.|TRBV11-2|TRBJ2-5
CASSPLAETQYF
>medium-sized|TRBV19|TRBJ2-1
CASSIDGTNEQFF
>medium-sized|TRBV4-3|TRBJ1-1
CASSQRGNTEAFF
>.|TRBV9|TRBJ2-2
CASSSYTGELFF
>.|TRBV5-1|TRBJ2-1
CASSLGTSLVHEQFF
>.|TRBV5-4|TRBJ2-7
CASSAPGLGNEQYF
>.|TRBV28|TRBJ2-7
CASFNDSPYEQYF
>.|TRBV7-8|TRBJ2-1
CASSLGLAHTNEQFF
>.|TRBV7-8|TRBJ2-3
CASSLGIGSSDTQYF
>.|TRBV5-4|TRBJ2-2
CASSLRGPTGELFF
>.|TRBV2|TRBJ2-3
CASSFDRDESDTQYF
>.|TRBV15|TRBJ1-6
CATSRDIGQSPLHF